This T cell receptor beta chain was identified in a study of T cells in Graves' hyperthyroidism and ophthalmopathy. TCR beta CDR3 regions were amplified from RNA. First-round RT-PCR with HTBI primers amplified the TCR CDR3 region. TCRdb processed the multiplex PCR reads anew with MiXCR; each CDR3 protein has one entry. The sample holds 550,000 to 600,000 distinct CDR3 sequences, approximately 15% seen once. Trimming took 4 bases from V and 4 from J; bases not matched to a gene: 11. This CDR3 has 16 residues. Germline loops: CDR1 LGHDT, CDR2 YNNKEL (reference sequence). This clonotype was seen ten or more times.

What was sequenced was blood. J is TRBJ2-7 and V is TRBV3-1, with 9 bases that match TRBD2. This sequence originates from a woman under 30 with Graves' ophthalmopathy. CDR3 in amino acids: CASSPPGGRASYEQYF. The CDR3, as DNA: TGTGCCAGCAGCCCCCCGGGCGGGAGGGCCTCATACGAGCAGTACTTC.